This T cell receptor beta chain was identified during a study of T cell repertoires in cytomegalovirus infection. Whole-study context: HLA-B-restricted CMV epitopes that are well studied, plus recently identified HLA-C-restricted ones, were used by the study. Study results and limitations: Of the TCR beta families, the public ones yielded a cumulative frequency that identified carriers of CMV plus the relevant HLA. Clonotype analysis showed dominance of the ex vivo response by HLA-C-restricted CMV-specific TCR beta clonotypes.

The sample holds a few counts of this clonotype. The antigen remains undetermined. Trimming removed 6 bases at V and 0 bases at J, with 12 bases between. CDR3 length: 15 residues. Germline V gene data show CDR1 as SGHVS and CDR2 as FQNEAQ. TCRdb re-analysed the reads in MiXCR, keeping a single row per CDR3 protein. The sample lists about 270,000 distinct CDR3 sequences, 22% seen once, with roughly 19% in the top ten. The J gene is TRBJ2-1, the V gene TRBV7-8; a possible D gene is TRBD2 (5 bases). The sequence derives from a human donor in good health (CMV status not recorded). Some clones in this sample may be carry-over from other donors' samples. The specimen comprised cultured PBMCs, sampled from culture after CMV antigen stimulation. The CDR3 DNA follows: TGTGCCAGCAGACGGAGAGGGAGCTCCTACAATGAGCAGTTCTTC. Residues: CASRRRGSSYNEQFF.